These T cell receptor beta chains were read from a single sample in a study of blood T cells in healthy people across ages. TCRdb re-called the 5' RACE reads through MiXCR, storing one row per CDR3 protein. The repertoire holds over a million distinct CDR3 sequences, with under 45% as singletons. Input material: blood. These receptor sequences come from a woman aged 55-69 years in good health. Both conserved end residues are part of each CDR3. D genes are given only for firm matches. Clone size is given for some rows only: seen once, a few or many times, or a class if the clone is expanded.

v_call	d_call	clone_size	j_call	cdr3_nt	cdr3_aa
TRBV12-3/TRBV12-4	TRBD2	few	TRBJ2-7	TGTGCCAGCAGTCTTAGCGGGAGTATCAACGAGCAGTACTTC	CASSLSGSINEQYF
TRBV5-1	TRBD1	.	TRBJ1-5	TGCGCCAGCAGGGGACAGGACAATCAGCCCCAGCATTTT	CASRGQDNQPQHF
TRBV7-3	TRBD2	many	TRBJ2-1	TGTGCCAGCAGCCGACTAGCTATCTTCGGTGAGCAGTTCTTC	CASSRLAIFGEQFF
TRBV7-2	.	once	TRBJ2-2	TGTGCCAGCAGCCCTGACAGTACTTACACCGGGGAGCTGTTTTTT	CASSPDSTYTGELFF
TRBV18	.	few	TRBJ2-1	TGTGCCAGCTCACCACCGGCTGGCGGACACAATGAGCAGTTCTTC	CASSPPAGGHNEQFF
TRBV5-1	.	few	TRBJ1-6	TGCGCCAGCAGCTTGGACCCCAGGAGCTCCTATAATTCACCCCTCCACTTT	CASSLDPRSSYNSPLHF
TRBV7-9	TRBD2	few	TRBJ2-1	TGTGCCAGCAGCTTGATGGGTAGCGGGAAAACCTACAATGAGCAGTTCTTC	CASSLMGSGKTYNEQFF
TRBV10-3	.	.	TRBJ2-5	TGTGCCATCAGTGGGACCGGGACCCCGGGCGAGACCCAGTACTTC	CAISGTGTPGETQYF
TRBV27	TRBD2	few	TRBJ2-7	TGTGCCAGCAGTTTCGGTACTAGCGGAGTAGGTTACGAGCAGTACTTC	CASSFGTSGVGYEQYF
TRBV12-3/TRBV12-4	.	.	TRBJ1-5	TGTGCCAGTCGAGGGGGAGATCAGCCCCAGCATTTT	CASRGGDQPQHF
TRBV11-2	.	few	TRBJ2-7	TGTGCCAGCAGCCGGCAGGCCGGGGACTTGACCTACGAGCAGTACTTC	CASSRQAGDLTYEQYF
TRBV5-1	.	.	TRBJ2-7	TGCGCCAGCAGAACCACCGGGGGCGAGCAGTACTTC	CASRTTGGEQYF
TRBV5-6	TRBD1	many	TRBJ2-7	TGTGCCAGCAGCTCTGGACAGGGGCGGTACGAGCAGTACTTC	CASSSGQGRYEQYF
TRBV16	.	.	TRBJ2-3	TGTGCCAGTAGCCCGCGACTAGTCCCGACTCTCACAGATACGCAGTATTTT	CASSPRLVPTLTDTQYF
TRBV9	TRBD2	.	TRBJ2-3	TGTGCCAGCAGCGGGGCGGGAGTATGGAATACGCAGTATTTT	CASSGAGVWNTQYF